This T cell receptor (beta chain) was sequenced in a study of regulatory T cells in long-lasting Graves disease. Germline CDR1 and CDR2: KGHSH and LQKENI. CDR3 length equals 13 residues. V lost 2 bases and J 1 base, leaving 5 bases between the germline ends. Time point indicated: newly diagnosed GD, antithyroid drugs for less than 3 months. Extracted RNA from PBMCs served as the source of the TCR library. As for this clonotype: A read error may explain this, as a much larger clone is one base away. The CDR3 does not end in the conserved phenylalanine or tryptophan, so this is likely a read error.

Construction of TCR beta libraries relied on iRepertoire HTBI primers and on Arm-PCR targeting CDR3 regions. TCRdb reprocessed the multiplex PCR reads via MiXCR and lists one record per CDR3 protein. The profile shows over 350,000 distinct CDR3 sequences, about 14% of them singletons. These data were also filed under a second study, of T cells in Graves' hyperthyroidism and ophthalmopathy.

The specimen comprised peripheral blood mononuclear cells (PBMCs), sampled at new diagnosis, from a patient treated with antithyroid drugs. This clonotype originated in a woman between 50 and 59 years old with Graves disease. This chain uses TRBV18 with TRBJ2-5; no reliable D call. In DNA, the CDR3 is TGTGCCAGCTCACCAGCGGTCCAAGAGACCCAGTACTGC. Translating gives CASSPAVQETQYC.